A single sample is the source of the 13 T cell receptor beta chains below, sequenced in a study of shared clonotypes between healthy human individuals. Data came from immunoSEQ multiplex PCR; TCRdb stores just in-frame clones and leaves some out. Of 2 million to 2.5 million clones listed, 85% to 95% are singletons. The specimen was naive CD4+ T cells sorted from blood. Subset of the sample: CD45RA+ positively selected. The receptors stem from a man between 18 and 35 years old in good health.

This chain uses TRBV11-2 with TRBJ2-2; D is ambiguous. The CDR3 has 14 residues. Germline V gene data show CDR1 as SGHAT and CDR2 as FQNNGV. The V gene lost 3 bases and the J gene lost 0 bases, with 5 bases spanning the gap. The CDR3 protein is CASSFRPNTGELFF. DNA of the CDR3: TGTGCCAGCAGCTTTAGACCGAACACCGGGGAGCTGTTTTTT.

A note on this clone: The same CDR3 also results from other DNA sequences found in this sample. CDR3 bases: TGTGCCAGCAAGCGGGGGAGCTCCTACGAGCAGTACTTC. Translated, it gives CASKRGSSYEQYF. The genes are TRBV6-5 and TRBJ2-7, with TRBD2 matching 8 bases. The trim removed 7 bases at V and 0 bases at J, leaving 2 bases unmatched. Germline lookup yields CDR1 MNHEY and CDR2 SVGAGI. The CDR3 runs to 13 residues.

CDR3 residues: CASSTGTGNSYEQYF. The DNA of the CDR3 is TGCGCCAGCAGTACCGGGACAGGCAACTCCTACGAGCAGTACTTC. This rearrangement joins TRBV10-2 to TRBJ2-7; 8 bases are a match to TRBD1. The CDR3 totals 15 residues. V lost 5 bases to trimming and J lost 0 bases; unmatched junction nucleotides: 6. Germline lookup yields CDR1 WSHSY and CDR2 SAAADI.

This clone was counted a few times. CDR3 coding DNA: TGTGCCAGCAGTGAACGGAGAGCTAACTATGGCTACACCTTC. Translating it yields CASSERRANYGYTF. This rearrangement joins TRBV6-1 to TRBJ1-2; no clear D. The germline gives CDR1 MNHNS, CDR2 SASEGT. The CDR3 extends over 14 amino acids. V lost 2 bases and J 0 bases, leaving 7 bases between the germline ends.

The chain combines TRBV5-1 with TRBJ2-6; 8 nucleotides agree with TRBD1. Looked up from germline, CDR1 is SGHRS and CDR2 is YFSETQ. V lost 5 bases to trimming and J lost 2 bases; unmatched junction nucleotides: 6. The CDR3 has 16 residues. This CDR3 reads CASSTGGFTGANVLTF. The DNA of the CDR3 is TGCGCCAGCAGTACAGGGGGTTTTACTGGGGCCAACGTCCTGACTTTC.

CDR3 in DNA: TGTGCCAGCAGTTACGTCAACAGGGGAGAGAATGAAAAACTGTTTTTT. The encoded protein is CASSYVNRGENEKLFF. The chain joins TRBV6-5 to TRBJ1-4, with TRBD1 matching over 7 bases. Trimming cost V 2 bases and J 5 bases; bases outside gene matches: 8. The CDR3 consists of 16 residues. Germline V lookup: CDR1 MNHEY, CDR2 SVGAGI.

The V and J genes are TRBV29-1 and TRBJ1-4, with 10 bases identical to TRBD1. The V segment lost 5 bases and the J segment 7 bases; nucleotides outside the gene matches: 7. This CDR3 is built from 14 residues. Looked up from germline, CDR1 is SQVTM and CDR2 is ANQGSEA. The CDR3 DNA reads as TGCAGCGTTTACACCGGGACAGGGGCTGAAAAACTGTTTTTT. It encodes CSVYTGTGAEKLFF.

The count of this clone is one. The rearrangement joins TRBV2 to TRBJ1-1; 8 bases map to TRBD1. In germline, CDR1 is SNHLY, CDR2 FYNNEI. The V and J ends lost 8 bases and 0 bases, in that order; junction bases with no gene match: 5. CDR3 size: 14 residues. The CDR3 protein is CASYRGYMNTEAFF. CDR3 coding DNA: TGTGCCAGCTACAGGGGGTACATGAACACTGAAGCTTTCTTT. Filled out from reference TRBV2 and TRBJ1-1, the complete variable domain reads EPEVTQTPSHQVTQMGQEVILRCVPISNHLYFYWYRQILGQKVEFLVSFYNNEISEKSEIFDDQFSVERPDGSNFTLKIRSTKLEDSAMYFCASYRGYMNTEAFFGQGTRLTVV.

This chain uses TRBV30 with TRBJ2-7, with D unresolved. This CDR3 contains 13 residues. V lost 0 bases and J 2 bases, leaving 8 bases between the germline ends. The germline gives CDR1 GTSNPN, CDR2 SVGIG (reference sequence). This CDR3 is CAWSVDLAYEQYF. In nucleotides, the CDR3 is TGTGCCTGGAGTGTCGACTTGGCCTACGAGCAGTACTTC.

The V call is TRBV27, the J call TRBJ1-6; 9 bases fit TRBD1. CDR3 length: 14 amino acids. V was pared by 5 bases and J by 10 bases, with 6 bases of the junction left unmatched. The V gene's germline CDR1 is MNHEY and CDR2 SMNVEV (reference sequence). The chain's CDR3 is CASSLGQGQSPLHF. In DNA, the CDR3 is TGTGCCAGCAGTCTGGGACAGGGTCAATCACCCCTCCACTTT.

The gene calls are TRBV5-1 and TRBJ1-3, with 7 bases fitting TRBD1. Germline-derived CDR1 and CDR2 are SGHRS and YFSETQ. After removal of 0 bases from V and 0 bases from J, the junction contained 6 bases not matched to a gene. The CDR3 is 17 amino acids. Here the CDR3 reads CASSLGQGTSSGNTIYF. CDR3 DNA: TGCGCCAGCAGCTTGGGACAGGGAACGAGCTCTGGAAACACCATATATTTT. Looking up the rest from reference TRBV5-1 and TRBJ1-3 gives the full variable domain: KAGVTQTPRYLIKTRGQQVTLSCSPISGHRSVSWYQQTPGQGLQFLFEYFSETQRNKGNFPGRFSGRQFSNSRSEMNVSTLELGDSALYLCASSLGQGTSSGNTIYFGEGSWLTVV.

This chain links TRBV18 with TRBJ1-4; 7 bases fit TRBD1. Germline V gene sequence: CDR1 KGHSH, CDR2 LQKENI. J lost 0 bases, V lost 4 bases, and 5 bases had no gene match. This CDR3 is 16 amino acids long. CDR3 coding DNA: TGTGCCAGCTCACGGGACAGCCTTGCAACTAATGAAAAACTGTTTTTT. Its protein product is CASSRDSLATNEKLFF.

The chain recombines TRBV29-1 with TRBJ1-4; 7 nucleotides agree with TRBD1. After removal of 6 bases from V and 0 bases from J, the junction contained 4 bases not matched to a gene. The CDR3 length is 14 residues. Germline CDR1 and CDR2: SQVTM and ANQGSEA. CDR3 sequence (DNA): TGCAGCGTCTCCGGGACAGCAACTAATGAAAAACTGTTTTTT. This sequence encodes CSVSGTATNEKLFF.